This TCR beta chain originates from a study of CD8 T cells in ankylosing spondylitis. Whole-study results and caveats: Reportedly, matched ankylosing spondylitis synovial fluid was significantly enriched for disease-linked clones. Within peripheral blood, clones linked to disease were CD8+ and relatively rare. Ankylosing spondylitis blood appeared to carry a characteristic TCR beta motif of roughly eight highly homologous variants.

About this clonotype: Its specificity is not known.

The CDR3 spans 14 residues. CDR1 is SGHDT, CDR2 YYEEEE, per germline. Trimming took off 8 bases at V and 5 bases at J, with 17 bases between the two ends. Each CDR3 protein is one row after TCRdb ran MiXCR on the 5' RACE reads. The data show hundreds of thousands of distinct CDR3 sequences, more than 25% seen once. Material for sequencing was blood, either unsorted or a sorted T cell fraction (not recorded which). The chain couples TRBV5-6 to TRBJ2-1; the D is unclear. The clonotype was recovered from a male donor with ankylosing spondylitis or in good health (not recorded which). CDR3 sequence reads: CASGWLAQHNEQFF. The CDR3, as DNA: TGTGCCAGTGGGTGGCTCGCCCAACACAATGAGCAGTTCTTC.